This T cell receptor (beta chain) was captured in a study of blood T cell repertoires in COVID-19. Study in general: Acute-phase and convalescent COVID-19 samples originated in the United States, Italy and Spain. T cells, B-cell-depleted T cells, or PBMCs provided the cDNA or gDNA that served as material.

In the original analysis: The authors estimated nucleated cell counts from reference gene primer amplification. Only in-frame clones appear in the TCRdb table, and some are missing; sequencing was by immunoSEQ multiplex PCR. V and J calls and clone size are given by that table; D and trimming were obtained from the DNA. The sample comprises some 100,000 clones, roughly 75% of which are singletons, and less than 5% rests with the top ten. The V gene lost 5 bases and the J gene lost 5 bases, with 9 bases spanning the gap. Germline CDR1 MNHEY, CDR2 SVGAGI. This CDR3 has 12 residues. The J gene is TRBJ1-2, the V gene TRBV6-5; no firm D call. This receptor was taken from a human donor in a cohort sampled during active or convalescent COVID-19. The sample comprised peripheral blood. The CDR3 here is CASSPTAYGYTF. The CDR3 DNA sequence: TGTGCCAGCAGTCCTACAGCTTATGGCTACACCTTC.